Listed here is a single T cell receptor beta chain. Its specific antigen is unknown. The input lacks base qualities; no much larger clone sits a single base away. Healthy HIV-negative adults with no recently reported acute infections or vaccinations were included as donors. All donors were Caucasian adults living in Nashville, Tennessee, USA. CD4+ T cells were enriched by magnetic negative selection, after which naive cells were positively selected on CD45RA and the negative fraction was taken as the memory subset. Blood was obtained by leukapheresis, after which PBMCs were separated by Ficoll-Histopaque density gradient centrifugation and cryopreserved in liquid nitrogen vapor phase. Analytical flow cytometry was used to check the purity and quantity of every magnetically sorted T cell population. Genomic DNA was isolated from each sorted fraction and quantified by UV absorbance on a Nanodrop 2000c.

This entry is derived from a study of shared clonotypes between healthy human individuals (dated by TCRdb to the early 2020s). General notes on the study: The cohort comprised two women and a few men aged 18 to 49 years. For each donor, three plates each were used for CD4 naive and CD4 memory, two plates were used for CD8 naive, and one plate was used for CD8 memory. Blood TCR repertoires of about 5 healthy adults were deeply sequenced to estimate repertoire size and the extent of clonotype sharing between individuals. To increase sequencing depth and limit assay-specific biases, different laboratories used diverse techniques to prepare libraries and sequence TCR repertoires. Each donor's leukapheresis produced roughly between about 0.8 and 10 billion PBMCs. Results the study describes overall, beyond this receptor: The small number of donors limited the genetic and exposure-history diversity represented. Even with the large sequencing depth, rarefaction of the sorted-subset datasets indicated that sequencing was incomplete. Pairwise subsampling led to the expectation that sequencing depth would affect the degree of clonotype sharing among donors. Higher generation probabilities were observed for clonotypes shared by all four sorted-subset donors than for non-shared clonotypes. Sampling was restricted to blood, and TCR repertoires in tissue are likely to differ from TCR repertoires in blood. Estimated clonotype richness was generally larger for naive than for memory subsets. Sharing across several donors was observed for around 5% of naive CD4, 3.5% of naive CD8, over 2% of memory CD4, and about 0.4% of memory CD8 clonotypes.

TCR CDR3 regions were amplified from genomic DNA by multiplex PCR using the deep immunoSEQ assay. For each cell subset, the extracted genomic DNA was distributed evenly across all wells of several immunoSEQ 96-well plates, and each plate served as one replicate. For sorted subsets, approximately 210 ng of genomic DNA, equivalent to 30,000 or so T cell genomes, went into each replicate PCR. Purified libraries were quantified with a Qubit 3.0 fluorometer, sized on a Bioanalyzer 2100, and re-quantified with the KAPA Library Quantification kit. Every immunoSEQ 96-well plate was sequenced on a separate single-read 150-cycle Illumina NextSeq 550 flow cell. As for how the authors treated the data: Because the immunoSEQ output included only junctional sequences and no quality scores, the filtering could not be the same as the filtering used for full-length reads. Sequences were annotated with PyIR, a Python wrapper for IgBLAST v1.9, using IMGT germline references to assign V/J genes and CDR3. Reads were filtered out if the reads had weak V/J assignments (E-value above 1e-6), no CDR3, stop codons, out-of-frame junctions, or ambiguous translated residues. V3J clonotypes were defined as sequences sharing an identical inferred V gene, J gene, and CDR3 amino acid sequence. Percentage overlap between repertoires was calculated by dividing the number of shared unique clonotypes by the size of the smaller repertoire. Richness of each repertoire was evaluated using RTK rarefaction, the Chao1 estimator, and Recon v2.1 estimates of unobserved clonotypes. OLGA was used to compute generation probabilities for all TCRbeta clonotypes that the gDNA method yielded from a few donors. TCRdb re-hosts the immuneACCESS table, in-frame sequences only. Its copies lack some clones; in the studies checked, an unresolved V gene accounts for under half of them, and the cause for the rest is not known. For V, J and clone size, that table is used; D and trimming come from the DNA. Within this sample are about 2.3 million clones, with 85% to 95% of them counted one time only. Of the sample, 0.39% is held by the ten largest clones.

CDR1 and CDR2 were assigned from the germline V gene as SGHNT and YENEEA. The CDR3 spans 15 residues, from the cysteine through the phenylalanine. Only the CDR3 region is kept as DNA, spanning 45 bases read in frame from base 1. V is cut back by 5 bases and J by 5 bases, with 6 bases in the junction unmatched. Sequenced material: naive CD4+ T cells from PBMCs. The sample's cell subset or site label, in plain terms: CD45RA+ positively selected. Recombination joined TRBV11-3 with TRBJ1-4; 9 middle bases align to TRBD1. This TCR came from a man between 18 and 29 years old in good health. Some clones in this sample may be carry-over from other donors' samples. The CDR3 protein: CASSPGTGINEKLFF. The DNA reads as follows: TGTGCCAGCAGCCCCGGGACAGGGATCAATGAAAAACTGTTTTTT.